This T cell receptor beta chain was obtained from a study of T cell repertoires in cytomegalovirus infection. Study summary: Shared public TCR beta signatures pointed to both CMV infection and a matching HLA type. Study observations and caveats: Ex vivo, HLA-C-restricted CMV-specific TCR beta clonotypes prevailed over the rest of the response. Cumulative frequency of public TCR beta families picked out carriers of CMV plus the relevant HLA.

As for this clonotype: Antigen specificity is unknown.

TCRdb fed the reads into MiXCR, producing one record per CDR3 protein. The profile shows about 330,000 distinct CDR3 sequences, around a tenth of them singletons. The V gene lost 5 bases and the J gene lost 4 bases, with 6 bases spanning the gap. This CDR3 contains 11 residues. Germline CDR1 SEHNR, CDR2 FQNEAQ (reference sequence). Sequenced material: PBMCs. This chain links TRBV7-9 with TRBJ2-7; D gene uncertain. The TCR was taken from a human donor in good health (CMV status not recorded). Some clones in this sample may be carry-over from other donors' samples. DNA of the CDR3: TGTGCCAGCAGCCTTTATTACGAGCAGTACTTC. Translating it yields CASSLYYEQYF.